This T cell receptor (beta chain) was found in a study of blood T cell repertoires in COVID-19. Study in general: The United States, Italy and Spain provided the acute and convalescent COVID-19 samples. The cDNA or gDNA used as material had been derived from T cells, B-cell-depleted T cells, or PBMCs.

Per the original methods: By means of reference gene primer amplification, nucleated cell counts were estimated. Assay used: immunoSEQ multiplex PCR; TCRdb lists only in-frame clones, some missing. The D gene and trimming were derived from the DNA, and the V and J assignments and clone size from that table. The sample records approximately 190,000 clones, about 80% being singletons. CDR1 and CDR2 from the germline V gene are WNHNN and SYGVQD (reference sequence). The J segment lost 6 bases and the V segment lost 9 bases, leaving 3 bases of the junction unmatched. This CDR3 spans 12 amino acids. V is TRBV10-1 and J is TRBJ1-5, with 9 positions matching TRBD1. Input material: peripheral blood. The source of this sequence is a young man with active or convalescent COVID-19. The CDR3 region is CASGQGLQPQHF. The CDR3 region has the DNA TGCGCCAGTGGACAGGGGCTTCAGCCCCAGCATTTT.